This T cell receptor (beta chain) was recorded in a study of T cells in Graves' hyperthyroidism and ophthalmopathy. Whole-study results and caveats: The model identified upcoming ophthalmopathy a median approximately six months ahead of onset. Within blood appeared most thyroid clonotypes that had expanded above 0.001.

Amplified TCR beta CDR3 regions came from RNA transcripts. During a first-round RT-PCR of the TCR CDR3, the HTBI primer set was used. TCRdb re-analysed the multiplex PCR reads in MiXCR, keeping a single row per CDR3 protein. The table includes some 510,000 distinct CDR3 sequences, around 21% detected once. Remarks on this clonotype: What it binds is unknown.

The origin of this receptor is a man aged 18 to 35 with Graves' hyperthyroidism. The sequenced sample was blood.

The CDR3 DNA follows: TGTGCCACCAGCCGGGGACTAGCGGGAGGAGAGACCCAGTACTTC. Translated: CATSRGLAGGETQYF. This chain connects TRBV15 to TRBJ2-5; 15 nucleotides agree with TRBD2. CDR1 LNHNV and CDR2 YYDKDF come from the germline V gene (reference sequence). V lost 5 bases to trimming and J lost 4 bases; unmatched junction nucleotides: 2. This CDR3 region has 15 residues.